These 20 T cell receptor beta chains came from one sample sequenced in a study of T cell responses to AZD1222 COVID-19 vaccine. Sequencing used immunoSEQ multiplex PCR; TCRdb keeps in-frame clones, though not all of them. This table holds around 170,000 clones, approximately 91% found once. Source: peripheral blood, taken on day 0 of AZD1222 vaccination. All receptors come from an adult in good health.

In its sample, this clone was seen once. DNA of the CDR3: TGTGCCAGCAAGGACAGGGGGTTCAATGAGCAGTTCTTC. Protein: CASKDRGFNEQFF. The genes are TRBV5-8 and TRBJ2-1, with 10 bases fitting TRBD1. Trimming removed 6 bases from V and 6 bases from J; junction bases left unmatched: 3. The CDR3 loop spans 13 amino acids. CDR1 is SGHTS and CDR2 is YDEGEE in the germline V gene.

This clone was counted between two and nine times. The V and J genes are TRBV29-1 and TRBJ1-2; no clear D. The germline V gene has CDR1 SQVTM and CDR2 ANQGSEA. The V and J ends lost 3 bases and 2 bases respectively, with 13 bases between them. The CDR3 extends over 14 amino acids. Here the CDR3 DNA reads TGCAGCGTTGAGGTCCCGAACCCGAACTATGGCTACACCTTC. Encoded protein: CSVEVPNPNYGYTF.

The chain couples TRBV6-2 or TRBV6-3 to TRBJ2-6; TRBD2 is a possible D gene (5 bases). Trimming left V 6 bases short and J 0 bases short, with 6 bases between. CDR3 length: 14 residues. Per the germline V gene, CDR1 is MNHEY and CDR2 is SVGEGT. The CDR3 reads CASSRDSGANVLTF. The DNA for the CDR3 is TGTGCCAGCAGCCGGGACTCTGGGGCCAACGTCCTGACTTTC.

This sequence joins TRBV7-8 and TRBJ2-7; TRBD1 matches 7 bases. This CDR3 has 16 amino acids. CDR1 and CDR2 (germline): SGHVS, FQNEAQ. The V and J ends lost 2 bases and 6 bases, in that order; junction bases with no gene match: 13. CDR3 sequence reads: CASSLRIGQALGEQYF. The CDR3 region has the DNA TGTGCCAGCAGCTTACGCATCGGACAGGCCCTTGGCGAGCAGTACTTC.

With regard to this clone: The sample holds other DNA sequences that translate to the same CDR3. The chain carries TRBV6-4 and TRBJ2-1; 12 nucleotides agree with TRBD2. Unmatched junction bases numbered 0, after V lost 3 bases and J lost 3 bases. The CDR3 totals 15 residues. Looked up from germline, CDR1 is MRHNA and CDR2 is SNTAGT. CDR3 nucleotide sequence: TGTGCCAGCAGTGAGGGACTAGCGGGCTACAATGAGCAGTTCTTC. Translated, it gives CASSEGLAGYNEQFF.

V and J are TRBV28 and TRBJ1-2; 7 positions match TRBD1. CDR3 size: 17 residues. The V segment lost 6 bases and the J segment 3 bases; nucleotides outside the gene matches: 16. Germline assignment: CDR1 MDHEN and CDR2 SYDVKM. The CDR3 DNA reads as TGTGCCAGCAGCCGGGGACAGCCCCGTCTGGGGGACTATGGCTACACCTTC. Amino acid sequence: CASSRGQPRLGDYGYTF.

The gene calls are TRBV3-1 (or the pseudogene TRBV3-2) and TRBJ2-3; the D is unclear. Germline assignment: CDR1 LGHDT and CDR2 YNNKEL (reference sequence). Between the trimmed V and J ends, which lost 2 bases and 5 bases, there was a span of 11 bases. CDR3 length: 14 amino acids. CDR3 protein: CASSQSFGVDTQYF. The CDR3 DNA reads TGTGCCAGCAGCCAATCCTTTGGGGTAGATACGCAGTATTTT.

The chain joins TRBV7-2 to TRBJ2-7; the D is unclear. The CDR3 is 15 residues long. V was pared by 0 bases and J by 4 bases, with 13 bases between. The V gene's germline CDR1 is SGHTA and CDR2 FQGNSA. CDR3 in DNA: TGTGCCAGCAGCTTAGCGGTCGCCGGCGGTTACGAGCAGTACTTC. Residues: CASSLAVAGGYEQYF.

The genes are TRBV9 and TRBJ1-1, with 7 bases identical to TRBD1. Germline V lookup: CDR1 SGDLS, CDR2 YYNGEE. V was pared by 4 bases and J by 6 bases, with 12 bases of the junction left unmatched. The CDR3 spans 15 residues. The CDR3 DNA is TGTGCCAGCAGCCCCTCAGGGGGGGGAGGAGCTGAAGCTTTCTTT. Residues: CASSPSGGGGAEAFF.

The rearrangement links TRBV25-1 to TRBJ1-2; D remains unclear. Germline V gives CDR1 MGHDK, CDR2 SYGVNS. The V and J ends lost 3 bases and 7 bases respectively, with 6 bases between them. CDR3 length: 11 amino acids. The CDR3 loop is CASSDTGGYTF. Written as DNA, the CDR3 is TGTGCCAGCAGTGATACCGGTGGCTACACCTTC.

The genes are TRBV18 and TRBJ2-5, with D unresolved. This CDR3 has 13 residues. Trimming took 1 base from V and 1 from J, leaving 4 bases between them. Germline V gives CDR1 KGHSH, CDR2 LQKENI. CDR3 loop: CASSPLPQETQYF. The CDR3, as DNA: TGTGCCAGCTCACCACTCCCCCAAGAGACCCAGTACTTC.

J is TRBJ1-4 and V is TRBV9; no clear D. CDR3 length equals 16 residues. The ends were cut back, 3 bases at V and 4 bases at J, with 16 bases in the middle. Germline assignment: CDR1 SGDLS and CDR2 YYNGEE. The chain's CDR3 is CASSDGVSGVNEKLFF. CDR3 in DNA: TGTGCCAGCAGCGACGGGGTGTCCGGAGTTAATGAAAAACTGTTTTTT.

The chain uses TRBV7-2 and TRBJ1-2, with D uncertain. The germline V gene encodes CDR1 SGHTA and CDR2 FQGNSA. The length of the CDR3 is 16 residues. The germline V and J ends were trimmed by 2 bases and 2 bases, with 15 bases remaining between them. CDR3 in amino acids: CASSLFVLRENYGYTF. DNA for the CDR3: TGTGCCAGCAGCTTATTTGTTTTACGCGAAAACTATGGCTACACCTTC. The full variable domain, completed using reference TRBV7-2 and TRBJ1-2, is GAGVSQSPSNKVTEKGKDVELRCDPISGHTALYWYRQSLGQGLEFLIYFQGNSAPDKSGLPSDRFSAERTGGSVSTLTIQRTQQEDSAVYLCASSLFVLRENYGYTFGSGTRLTVV.

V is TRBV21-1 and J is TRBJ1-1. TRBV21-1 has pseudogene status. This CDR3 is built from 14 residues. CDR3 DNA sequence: TGTGCCAGCAGCACTAGTAGGGTGAACACTGAAGCTTTCTTT. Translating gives CASSTSRVNTEAFF.

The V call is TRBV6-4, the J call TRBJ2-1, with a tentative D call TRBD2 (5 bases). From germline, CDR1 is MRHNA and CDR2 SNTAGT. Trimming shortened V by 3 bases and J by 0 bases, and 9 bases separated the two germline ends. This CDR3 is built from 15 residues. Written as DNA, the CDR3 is TGTGCCAGCAGTGAACGGAGCGGCTCCTACAATGAGCAGTTCTTC. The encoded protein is CASSERSGSYNEQFF.

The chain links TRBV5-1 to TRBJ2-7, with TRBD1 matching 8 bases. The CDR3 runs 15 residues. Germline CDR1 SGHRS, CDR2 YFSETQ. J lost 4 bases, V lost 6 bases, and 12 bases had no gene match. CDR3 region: CASKSEGTGSYEQYF. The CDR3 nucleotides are TGCGCCAGCAAATCTGAAGGGACAGGTTCTTACGAGCAGTACTTC. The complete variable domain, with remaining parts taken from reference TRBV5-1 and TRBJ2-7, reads KAGVTQTPRYLIKTRGQQVTLSCSPISGHRSVSWYQQTPGQGLQFLFEYFSETQRNKGNFPGRFSGRQFSNSRSEMNVSTLELGDSALYLCASKSEGTGSYEQYFGPGTRLTVT.

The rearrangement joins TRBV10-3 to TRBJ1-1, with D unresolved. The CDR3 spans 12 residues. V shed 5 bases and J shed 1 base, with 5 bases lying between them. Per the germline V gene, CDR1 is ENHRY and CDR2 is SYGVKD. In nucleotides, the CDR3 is TGTGCCATCAGTTCAGGGAACACTGAAGCTTTCTTT. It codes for CAISSGNTEAFF.

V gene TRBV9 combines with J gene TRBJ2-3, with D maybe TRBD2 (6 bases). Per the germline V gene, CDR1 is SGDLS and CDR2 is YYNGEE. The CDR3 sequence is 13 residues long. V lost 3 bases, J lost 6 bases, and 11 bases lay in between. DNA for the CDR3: TGTGCCAGCAGCGGCGGGATCTTTGATACGCAGTATTTT. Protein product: CASSGGIFDTQYF. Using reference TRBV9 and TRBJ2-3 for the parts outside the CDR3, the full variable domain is DSGVTQTPKHLITATGQRVTLRCSPRSGDLSVYWYQQSLDQGLQFLIQYYNGEERAKGNILERFSAQQFPDLHSELNLSSLELGDSALYFCASSGGIFDTQYFGPGTRLTVL.

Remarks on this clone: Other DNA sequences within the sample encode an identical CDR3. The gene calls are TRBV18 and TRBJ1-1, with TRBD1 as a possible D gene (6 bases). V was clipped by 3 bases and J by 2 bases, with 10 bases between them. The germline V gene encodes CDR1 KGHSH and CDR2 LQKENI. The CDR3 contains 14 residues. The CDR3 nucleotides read TGTGCCAGCTCACCCCCGACAGGAAACACTGAAGCTTTCTTT. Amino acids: CASSPPTGNTEAFF.

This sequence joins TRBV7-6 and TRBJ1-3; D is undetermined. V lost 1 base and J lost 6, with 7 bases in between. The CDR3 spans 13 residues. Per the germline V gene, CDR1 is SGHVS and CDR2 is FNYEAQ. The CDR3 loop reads CASSLGYANTIYF. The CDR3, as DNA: TGTGCCAGCAGCTTAGGCTACGCAAACACCATATATTTT.